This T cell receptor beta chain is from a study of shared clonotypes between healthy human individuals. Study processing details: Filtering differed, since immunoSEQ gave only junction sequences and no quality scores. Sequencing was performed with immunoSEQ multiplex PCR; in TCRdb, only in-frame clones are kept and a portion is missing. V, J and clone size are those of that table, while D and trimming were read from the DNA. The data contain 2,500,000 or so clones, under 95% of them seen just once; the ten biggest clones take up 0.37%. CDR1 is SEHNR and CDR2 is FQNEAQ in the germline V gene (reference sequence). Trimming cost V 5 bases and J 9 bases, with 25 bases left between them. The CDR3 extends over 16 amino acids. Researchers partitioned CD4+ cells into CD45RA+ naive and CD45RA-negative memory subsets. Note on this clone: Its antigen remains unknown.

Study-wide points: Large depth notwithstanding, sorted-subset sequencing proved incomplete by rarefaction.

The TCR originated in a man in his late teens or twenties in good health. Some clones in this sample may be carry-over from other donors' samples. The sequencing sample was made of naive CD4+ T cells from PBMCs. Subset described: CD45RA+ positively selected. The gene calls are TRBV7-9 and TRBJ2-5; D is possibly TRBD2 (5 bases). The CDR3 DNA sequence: TGTGCCAGCAGCCTAAGAGGCACACTCCGGGATGGAGCCCAGTACTTC. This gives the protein CASSLRGTLRDGAQYF.